The 25 T cell receptor beta chains below were found in one sample sequenced in a study of T cell responses to AZD1222 COVID-19 vaccine. Assay: immunoSEQ multiplex PCR; the TCRdb copy retains only in-frame clones and omits some. The profile covers roughly 130,000 clones, with roughly 90% appearing a single time and 0.9% to 1.4% taken by the ten largest. The sample in question was peripheral blood, obtained 28 days after the second AZD1222 dose. The receptors derive from an adult who received the AZD1222 COVID-19 vaccine.

The V call is TRBV6-4, the J call TRBJ1-2, with D possibly TRBD1 on 5 matching bases. Germline values: CDR1 MRHNA, CDR2 SNTAGT. Between the trimmed V and J ends, which lost 8 bases and 4 bases, there was a span of 23 bases. The CDR3 runs 16 residues. For the CDR3, the DNA is TGTGCCAGCTCCTATCCGCGACAGTCCGCAGTCTATGGCTACACCTTC. Translating it yields CASSYPRQSAVYGYTF.

This sequence joins TRBV23-1 and TRBJ2-7, with D perhaps assigned TRBD1 or TRBD2 (5 bases each). TRBV23-1 is an ORF, and what it does is uncertain. The V and J ends lost 0 bases and 2 bases respectively, with 11 bases between them. The CDR3 runs 15 residues. CDR3 residues: CASSQSGTVPYEQYF. Written as DNA, the CDR3 is TGCGCCAGCAGTCAATCCGGGACCGTTCCCTACGAGCAGTACTTC.

This clone was counted once. The CDR3 DNA reads as TGTGCCAGCTCACCCCAGGGAGGGGGCGAAGGAGGCTACACCTTC. This sequence encodes CASSPQGGGEGGYTF. This rearrangement joins TRBV18 to TRBJ1-2; 7 bases match TRBD1. The CDR3 is made up of 15 amino acids. The germline CDR1 and CDR2 sequences are KGHSH and LQKENI. The J segment lost 8 bases and the V segment lost 3 bases, leaving 12 bases of the junction unmatched. The full variable domain, in which reference TRBV18 and TRBJ1-2 provide the parts outside the CDR3, is NAGVMQNPRHLVRRRGQEARLRCSPMKGHSHVYWYRQLPEEGLKFMVYLQKENIIDESGMPKERFSAEFPKEGPSILRIQQVVRGDSAAYFCASSPQGGGEGGYTFGSGTRLTVV.

V and J are TRBV21-1 and TRBJ2-7. TRBV21-1 is tagged as a pseudogene. This CDR3 spans 15 amino acids. Here the CDR3 DNA reads TGTGCCAGCAGCAAATGCCCGCAGACGTACTACGAGCAGTACTTC. Its translation: CASSKCPQTYYEQYF.

This chain uses TRBV19 with TRBJ2-5; 12 bases fit TRBD1. CDR3 length: 14 residues. Looked up from germline, CDR1 is LNHDA and CDR2 is SQIVND (reference sequence). V lost 5 bases and J lost 5; bases outside the gene matches: 3. The CDR3 sequence: CASSWGQGAETQYF. The DNA of the CDR3 is TGTGCCAGTAGTTGGGGACAGGGGGCTGAGACCCAGTACTTC. The full variable domain, completed using reference TRBV19 and TRBJ2-5, is DGGITQSPKYLFRKEGQNVTLSCEQNLNHDAMYWYRQDPGQGLRLIYYSQIVNDFQKGDIAEGYSVSREKKESFPLTVTSAQKNPTAFYLCASSWGQGAETQYFGPGTRLLVL.

There are a few counts of this clone. The V call is TRBV20-1, the J call TRBJ1-6, with unresolved D. The CDR3 is 13 amino acids. The ends were cut back, 3 bases at V and 7 bases at J, with 10 bases in the middle. Germline CDR1 and CDR2: DFQATT and SNEGSKA (reference sequence). The CDR3 here is CSASPRTNSPLHF. DNA of the CDR3: TGCAGTGCTAGTCCCAGGACGAATTCACCCCTCCACTTT.

V usage is TRBV5-1 and J usage is TRBJ1-6, with D maybe TRBD1 (5 bases). V was shortened by 4 bases and J by 7 bases, with 24 bases between the two germline ends. Germline assignment: CDR1 SGHRS and CDR2 YFSETQ. This CDR3 is 18 amino acids long. The CDR3 region has the DNA TGCGCCAGCAGCCGCACCGGGGACTTGATTTTTGGGAATTCACCCCTCCACTTT. Translating it yields CASSRTGDLIFGNSPLHF.

This CDR3 is CSVGGQNNEKLFF. Here the CDR3 DNA reads TGCAGCGTGGGGGGACAGAATAATGAAAAACTGTTTTTT. The chain is built from TRBV29-1 and TRBJ1-4, with 7 bases matching TRBD1. J was trimmed by 4 bases and V by 6 bases; bases with no gene match: 5. The CDR3 length is 13 residues. In germline, CDR1 is SQVTM, CDR2 ANQGSEA.

CDR3 residues: CASSPRQDGGQQYF. The DNA for the CDR3 is TGTGCCAGCTCACCGCGACAGGATGGCGGGCAGCAGTACTTC. The chain carries TRBV18 and TRBJ2-7; TRBD1 is a possible D gene (6 bases). CDR1 is KGHSH and CDR2 is LQKENI in the germline V gene. Trimming took off 3 bases at V and 8 bases at J, with 17 bases between the two ends. This CDR3 comprises 14 residues.

The V call is TRBV21-1, the J call TRBJ2-2; the table's D call of TRBD2 was not tested on the DNA. TRBV21-1 is labeled a pseudogene. The CDR3 has 17 residues. DNA for the CDR3: TGTGCCAGCAGCAATTCGGAGGGTGGTCGTTACACCGGGGAGCTGTTTTTT. The encoded protein is CASSNSEGGRYTGELFF.

This chain uses TRBV28 with TRBJ1-6; 10 bases are a match to TRBD1. Germline assignment: CDR1 MDHEN and CDR2 SYDVKM. The V gene end was trimmed by 6 bases and the J gene end by 14 bases; junction bases not matched to a gene: 13. The CDR3 consists of 15 residues. DNA of the CDR3: TGTGCCAGCAGCCGAAGACAGGGGGCGCTCAGCACCCTCCACTTT. This encodes CASSRRQGALSTLHF.

This rearrangement joins TRBV2 to TRBJ1-1; 7 positions match TRBD1. CDR3 length: 13 residues. The germline gives CDR1 SNHLY, CDR2 FYNNEI. V shed 6 bases and J 2 bases; nucleotides not matched to a gene: 3. The CDR3 protein is CASRQGFNTEAFF. As DNA, the CDR3 is TGTGCCAGCAGACAGGGGTTTAACACTGAAGCTTTCTTT.

The chain has TRBV6-2 or TRBV6-3 and TRBJ1-2; TRBD1 might be the D (6 bases). Looked up from germline, CDR1 is MNHEY and CDR2 is SVGEGT. The V and J ends lost 0 bases and 4 bases respectively, with 12 bases between them. This CDR3 is 15 amino acids long. The CDR3 protein is CASSYSRGLGYGYTF. The DNA of the CDR3 is TGTGCCAGCAGTTACTCGCGGGGGCTCGGCTATGGCTACACCTTC.

The CDR3 DNA reads TGTGCCAGCAGCCACCCCAAAGGCGGGAGGGCGGTCACCTACAATGAGCAGTTCTTC. It codes for CASSHPKGGRAVTYNEQFF. V and J are TRBV7-9 and TRBJ2-1, with 9 bases that match TRBD2. Germline-derived CDR1 and CDR2 are SEHNR and FQNEAQ (reference sequence). The CDR3 loop spans 19 amino acids. V lost 5 bases and J lost 2; bases outside the gene matches: 16.

The V call is TRBV5-1, the J call TRBJ2-2; D possibly corresponds to TRBD1 (5 bases). The V and J ends lost 4 bases and 0 bases respectively, with 19 bases between them. Germline CDR1 SGHRS, CDR2 YFSETQ. This CDR3 comprises 18 residues. CDR3 region: CASSQLNGAGANTGELFF. In nucleotides, the CDR3 is TGCGCCAGCAGCCAATTGAATGGGGCAGGAGCGAACACCGGGGAGCTGTTTTTT.

This chain uses TRBV2 with TRBJ1-1, with D possibly being TRBD1 (6 bases). The V gene lost 7 bases and the J gene lost 4 bases, with 13 bases spanning the gap. The germline V gene has CDR1 SNHLY and CDR2 FYNNEI. This CDR3 comprises 13 residues. CDR3 sequence: CASIRGTSTEAFF. CDR3 in DNA: TGTGCCAGCATCCGAGGGACATCCACTGAAGCTTTCTTT.

In this sample, this clone turned up once. This chain uses TRBV30 with TRBJ1-3, with a tentative D call TRBD1 (6 bases). V shed 5 bases and J shed 8 bases, with 16 bases lying between them. Germline loops: CDR1 GTSNPN, CDR2 SVGIG (reference sequence). The CDR3 contains 13 residues. As DNA, the CDR3 is TGTGCCTGGGATACAGGGCGGGAAGACACCATATATTTT. This translates into CAWDTGREDTIYF.

The chain carries TRBV4-1 and TRBJ1-1; D call uncertain. The CDR3 contains 15 residues. Trimming cost V 3 bases and J 3 bases, with 14 bases left between them. The germline V gene has CDR1 MGHRA and CDR2 YSYEKL. The CDR3 here is CASSQALLRDTEAFF. CDR3 bases: TGCGCCAGCAGCCAGGCGCTCCTTAGGGACACTGAAGCTTTCTTT.

This rearrangement joins TRBV30 to TRBJ2-1; no clear D. The V gene's germline CDR1 is GTSNPN and CDR2 SVGIG (reference sequence). V was trimmed by 2 bases and J by 4 bases, leaving 9 bases between them. This CDR3 comprises 13 residues. The CDR3 reads CAWSRTRYNEQFF. CDR3 bases: TGTGCCTGGAGTCGGACCCGGTACAATGAGCAGTTCTTC.

The genes are TRBV18 and TRBJ2-3, with 14 bases fitting TRBD2. CDR1 KGHSH and CDR2 LQKENI come from the germline V gene. V lost 5 bases, J lost 11 bases, and 18 bases stayed unmatched. The CDR3 sequence is 18 residues long. CDR3 sequence: CASSDPDRGLAGASMQYF. The CDR3 coding sequence is TGTGCCAGCTCAGACCCGGACAGGGGACTAGCGGGAGCAAGTATGCAGTATTTT.

V gene TRBV19 combines with J gene TRBJ2-7; no clear D gene. Germline CDR1 is LNHDA and CDR2 is SQIVND (reference sequence). The CDR3 sequence is 13 residues long. V lost 3 bases and J lost 5, with 11 bases in between. The DNA for the CDR3 is TGTGCCAGTAGTATCGGCAGGATCCACGAGCAGTACTTC. Protein product: CASSIGRIHEQYF.

The V and J genes are TRBV27 and TRBJ1-1; no clear D gene. Germline V gives CDR1 MNHEY, CDR2 SMNVEV (reference sequence). Trimming removed 2 bases at V and 1 base at J, with 11 bases between. The CDR3 covers 15 residues. This chain's CDR3 is CASSLPPGGNTEAFF. The CDR3 bases are TGTGCCAGCAGTTTACCCCCAGGCGGGAACACTGAAGCTTTCTTT.

This clone occurred once. This sequence joins TRBV6-1 and TRBJ2-7, with D possibly being TRBD1 or TRBD2 (5 bases each). V was pared by 2 bases and J by 2 bases, with 13 bases between. The germline V gene encodes CDR1 MNHNS and CDR2 SASEGT. The CDR3 has 15 residues. As DNA, the CDR3 is TGTGCCAGCAGTGAACTTAGGGACGGAGCCTACGAGCAGTACTTC. Amino acids: CASSELRDGAYEQYF.

CDR3 residues: CASSLGPASNYGYTF. The CDR3 DNA reads TGTGCCAGCAGCTTGGGCCCAGCTTCTAACTATGGCTACACCTTC. This chain uses TRBV5-5 with TRBJ1-2; D ambiguous. Germline CDR1 is SGHKS and CDR2 is YYEKEE (reference sequence). Deletions cut 0 bases from V and 0 bases from J, with 9 bases between. This CDR3 has 15 amino acids.

A single count supports this clone. This rearrangement joins TRBV5-6 to TRBJ2-4; weak D call: TRBD2 (5 bases). V was pared by 2 bases and J by 0 bases, with 9 bases between. The CDR3 sequence is 15 residues long. Germline CDR1 and CDR2: SGHDT and YYEEEE. The DNA of the CDR3 is TGTGCCAGCAGCTTTTGGACTGTAGCCAAAAACATTCAGTACTTC. It translates to CASSFWTVAKNIQYF.